This entry concerns a single T cell receptor (beta chain). Antigen: not known. The PCR employed 60 Vbeta primers together with 13 Jbeta primers. Repertoires were generated with immunoSEQ multiplex PCR, while TCRdb's copy carries only in-frame clones and drops some. Here the sample table reports about 200,000 clones. This sample stems from a study of cytomegalovirus exposure and HLA in healthy donors. Findings and limits, study-wide: Most subjects' HLA-A and HLA-B alleles were reportedly predicted from TCR beta sequences. The study designated 164 TCR beta chains cytomegalovirus-associated. No immune exposure information besides CMV serostatus was available.

The CDR3 runs to 14 residues. Trimming cost V 5 bases and J 5 bases; bases outside gene matches: 7. From germline, CDR1 is SEHNR and CDR2 FQNEAQ (reference sequence). V usage is TRBV7-9 and J usage is TRBJ2-5, with 8 bases lining up with TRBD1. The TCR was taken from a boy aged 5-17 years in good health and CMV-seronegative. Sequences were obtained from PBMCs. CDR3 region: CASSATTGVETQYF. The CDR3 DNA sequence: TGTGCCAGCAGCGCGACGACAGGGGTGGAGACCCAGTACTTC.